This TCR beta chain was observed in a study of cytomegalovirus exposure and HLA in healthy donors. Broader study findings: There were a few CMV-associated chains whose specificity for CMV antigens was confirmed in vitro. Accurate prediction of most subjects' HLA-A and HLA-B alleles from TCR beta sequences was reported.

To note about this clone: The antigen remains undetermined.

This cohort consisted of healthy bone marrow donors. Though nominally healthy at sampling, donors likely had unrecorded immune exposures. Germline V gene sequence: CDR1 SGHTA, CDR2 FQGNSA. This CDR3 contains 13 residues. The ends were cut back, 0 bases at V and 6 bases at J, with 9 bases in the middle. Vbeta (60) and Jbeta (13) primers were used in the PCR. Measured with immunoSEQ multiplex PCR; TCRdb has only the in-frame clones, and not every one. The sample shows some 220,000 clones, more than 60% of them seen only once. Specimen: PBMCs. The genes are TRBV7-2 and TRBJ2-7, with D hard to call. The source is a woman aged 60-70 years in good health and CMV-seropositive. CDR3 coding DNA: TGTGCCAGCAGCTTAGCGCTCGGTTTCGAGCAGTACTTC. Its translation: CASSLALGFEQYF.